This T cell receptor beta chain appears in the sequencing data of a study of resident and recirculating memory T cells in vitiligo. Study-wide background: Whole samples, not sorted cells, were homogenized and used for genomic DNA extraction. Whole-study findings and limits: No single dominant TCR clone appeared; lesion clonality varied. Different lesions suggested infiltration by different T cell clones.

Confetti depigmentation, marking active vitiligo, was absent in these patients. This table comes from immunoSEQ multiplex PCR, and its TCRdb copy is limited to in-frame clones, with some not included. The sample contains 72,000 or so clones, about 92% of which appear only once. About this clone: Its antigen is still unknown.

What was sequenced was blood. This sequence was found in a male donor with vitiligo.

This CDR3 reads CASSLKQGAYNEQFF. Written as DNA, the CDR3 is TGCGCCAGCAGCTTGAAGCAGGGTGCCTACAATGAGCAGTTCTTC. The genes are TRBV5-1 and TRBJ2-1, with a weak D call TRBD1 (5 bases). Germline CDR1 and CDR2: SGHRS and YFSETQ. V was trimmed by 1 base and J by 2 bases, leaving 10 bases between them. The CDR3 covers 15 residues.